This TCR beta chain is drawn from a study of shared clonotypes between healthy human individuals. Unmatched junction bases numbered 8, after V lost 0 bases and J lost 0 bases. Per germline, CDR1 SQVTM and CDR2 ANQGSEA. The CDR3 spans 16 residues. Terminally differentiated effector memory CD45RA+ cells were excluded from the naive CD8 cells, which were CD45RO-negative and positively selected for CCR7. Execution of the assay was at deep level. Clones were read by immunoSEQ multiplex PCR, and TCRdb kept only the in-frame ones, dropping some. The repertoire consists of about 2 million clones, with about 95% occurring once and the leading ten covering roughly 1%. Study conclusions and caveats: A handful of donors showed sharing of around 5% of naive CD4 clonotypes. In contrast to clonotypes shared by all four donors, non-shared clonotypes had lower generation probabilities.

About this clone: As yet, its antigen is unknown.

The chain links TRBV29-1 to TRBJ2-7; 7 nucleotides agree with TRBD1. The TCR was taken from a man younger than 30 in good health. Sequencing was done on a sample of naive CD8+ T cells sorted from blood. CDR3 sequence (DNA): TGCAGCGTTGAAGATGAGGGGTCAGGGGGCTCCTACGAGCAGTACTTC. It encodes CSVEDEGSGGSYEQYF.